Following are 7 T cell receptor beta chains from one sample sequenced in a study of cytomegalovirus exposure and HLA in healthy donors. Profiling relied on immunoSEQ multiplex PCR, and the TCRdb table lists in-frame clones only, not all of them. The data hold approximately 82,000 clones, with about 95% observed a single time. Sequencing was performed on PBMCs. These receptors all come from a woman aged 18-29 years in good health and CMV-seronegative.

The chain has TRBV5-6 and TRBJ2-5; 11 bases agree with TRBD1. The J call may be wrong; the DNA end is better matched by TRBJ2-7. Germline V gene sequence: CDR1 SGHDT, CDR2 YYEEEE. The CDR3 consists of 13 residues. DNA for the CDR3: TGTGCCAGCAGCCGGGACAGGGGGAGCGAGCAGTACTTC. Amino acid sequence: CASSRDRGSEQYF.

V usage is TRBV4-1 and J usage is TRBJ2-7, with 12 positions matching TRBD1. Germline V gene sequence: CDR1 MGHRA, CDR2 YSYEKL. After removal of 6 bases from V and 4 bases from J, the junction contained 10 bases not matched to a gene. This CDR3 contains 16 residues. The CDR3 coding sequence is TGCGCCAGCAGTCCCGAGGGGACAGGGGGCGATTACGAGCAGTACTTC. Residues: CASSPEGTGGDYEQYF.

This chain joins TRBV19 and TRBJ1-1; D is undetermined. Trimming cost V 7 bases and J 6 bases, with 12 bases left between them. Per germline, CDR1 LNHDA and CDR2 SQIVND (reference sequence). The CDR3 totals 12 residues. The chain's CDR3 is CASIAEESEAFF. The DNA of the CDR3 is TGTGCCAGTATAGCGGAGGAGTCTGAAGCTTTCTTT.

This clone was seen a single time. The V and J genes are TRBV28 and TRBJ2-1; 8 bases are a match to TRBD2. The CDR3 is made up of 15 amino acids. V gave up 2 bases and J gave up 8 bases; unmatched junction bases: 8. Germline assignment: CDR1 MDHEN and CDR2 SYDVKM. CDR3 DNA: TGTGCCAGCAGTTTACCCGGGAGGGCCGGTTATGAGCAGTTCTTC. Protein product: CASSLPGRAGYEQFF.

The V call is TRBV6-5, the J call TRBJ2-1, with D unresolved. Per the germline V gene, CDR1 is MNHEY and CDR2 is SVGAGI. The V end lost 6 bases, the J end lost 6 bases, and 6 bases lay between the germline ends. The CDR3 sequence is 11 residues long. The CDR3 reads CASRSINEQFF. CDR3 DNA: TGTGCCAGCAGGAGTATCAATGAGCAGTTCTTC.

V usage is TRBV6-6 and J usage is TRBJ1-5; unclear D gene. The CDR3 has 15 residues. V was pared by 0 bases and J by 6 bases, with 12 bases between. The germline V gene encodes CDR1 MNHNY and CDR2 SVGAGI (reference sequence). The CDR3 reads CASSYSMGRGQPQHF. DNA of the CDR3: TGTGCCAGCAGTTACTCGATGGGGAGAGGTCAGCCCCAGCATTTT.

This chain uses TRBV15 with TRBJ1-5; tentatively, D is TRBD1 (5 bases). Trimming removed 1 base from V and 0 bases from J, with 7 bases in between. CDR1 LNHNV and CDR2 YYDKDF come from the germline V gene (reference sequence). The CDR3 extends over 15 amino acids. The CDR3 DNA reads TGTGCCACCAGCAGAGGACAGAATAGCAATCAGCCCCAGCATTTT. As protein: CATSRGQNSNQPQHF.